Here is one T cell receptor beta chain with its context. Its antigen is unknown. The table came from immunoSEQ multiplex PCR; TCRdb's copy has only in-frame clones and leaves some out. The sample has 120,000 to 150,000 clones; around 91% are singletons. This sample is part of a study of T cell responses to AZD1222 COVID-19 vaccine. Findings of the study overall: In a largely white British group with more females than males, clonal diversity was possibly underestimated. The peak T cell response came first, and repertoires were sampled only after it. Reportedly, nearly half of unique spike TCRs recognized epitopes outside B.1.351/B.1.1.7 mutations.

CDR1 and CDR2 (germline): SNHLY, FYNNEI. V was cut by 6 bases and J by 1 base, with 12 bases left in between. The CDR3 loop spans 15 amino acids. The sample in question was peripheral blood, obtained on day 0 of AZD1222 vaccination. This chain connects TRBV2 to TRBJ2-2; D is unclear. This receptor was identified in an adult in good health. CDR3 coding DNA: TGTGCCAGCAGACAGACGGCAGGGAACACCGGGGAGCTGTTTTTT. Translated, it gives CASRQTAGNTGELFF.